The clone carrying this T cell receptor (beta chain) was observed at least ten times. Its specificity is unknown. Assembly of TCR beta libraries relied on iRepertoire HTBI primers together with Arm-PCR of CDR3 regions. In TCRdb, the multiplex PCR reads were re-called with MiXCR into one record per CDR3 protein. The profile shows 350,000 to 450,000 distinct CDR3 sequences, around 14% of them singletons. The sample originates from a study of regulatory T cells in long-lasting Graves disease. Findings and caveats of the study: TCR diversity was lower in persistent Graves' patients (versus newly diagnosed ones).

Regarding time point: newly diagnosed GD, antithyroid drugs for less than 3 months. TCR sequences were obtained from RNA taken from PBMCs. Xi'an, China, was home to the endocrinology department that provided patients. The CDR3 contains 15 residues. Germline trimming cut 2 bases from V and 6 bases from J; bases unmatched to any gene: 8. The V gene's germline CDR1 is MNHEY and CDR2 SMNVEV (reference sequence). These records were also assigned to another study, of T cells in Graves' hyperthyroidism and ophthalmopathy. That paper states: Clinical symptoms, serum thyroxine and TRAb, thyroid ultrasound and orbital computed tomography together formed the diagnostic basis. Blood held most thyroid clonotypes expanded above 0.001 frequency.

This TCR was recovered from a woman aged 25 to 39 with Graves disease. The sequencing used peripheral blood mononuclear cells (PBMCs), collected at new diagnosis, from a patient treated with antithyroid drugs. The gene calls are TRBV27 and TRBJ2-7; TRBD2 agrees at 9 bases. CDR3 DNA: TGTGCCAGCAGTTTACTAGCGGGATTACTGCGCGAGCAGTACTTC. Its translation is CASSLLAGLLREQYF.